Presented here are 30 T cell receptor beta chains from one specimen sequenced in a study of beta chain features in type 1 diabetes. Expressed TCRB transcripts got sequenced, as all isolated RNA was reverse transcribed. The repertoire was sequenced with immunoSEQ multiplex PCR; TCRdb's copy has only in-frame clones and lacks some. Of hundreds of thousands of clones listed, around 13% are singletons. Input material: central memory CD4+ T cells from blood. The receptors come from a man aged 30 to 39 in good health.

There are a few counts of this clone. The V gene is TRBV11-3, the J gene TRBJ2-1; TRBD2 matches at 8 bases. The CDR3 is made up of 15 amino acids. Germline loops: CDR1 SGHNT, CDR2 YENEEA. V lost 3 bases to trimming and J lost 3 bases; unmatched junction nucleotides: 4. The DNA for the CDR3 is TGTGCCAGCAGCTTCGGGAGGGCCGTCTACAATGAGCAGTTCTTC. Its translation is CASSFGRAVYNEQFF. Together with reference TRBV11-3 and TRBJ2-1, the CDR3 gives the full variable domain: EAGVVQSPRYKIIEKKQPVAFWCNPISGHNTLYWYLQNLGQGPELLIRYENEEAVDDSQLPKDRFSAERLKGVDSTLKIQPAELGDSAVYLCASSFGRAVYNEQFFGPGTRLTVL.

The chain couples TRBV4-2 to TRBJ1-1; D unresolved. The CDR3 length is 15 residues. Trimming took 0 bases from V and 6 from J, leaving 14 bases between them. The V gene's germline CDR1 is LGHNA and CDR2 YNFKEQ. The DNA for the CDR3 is TGTGCCAGCAGCCAAGATAGGGCGTTTAAATCTGAAGCTTTCTTT. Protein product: CASSQDRAFKSEAFF.

CDR3 sequence reads: CASSREGLRSPLHF. DNA of the CDR3: TGCGCCAGCAGCAGGGAAGGGTTGAGATCACCCCTCCACTTT. The chain couples TRBV5-1 to TRBJ1-6; D not certain. Germline V gene data show CDR1 as SGHRS and CDR2 as YFSETQ. The ends were cut back, 4 bases at V and 10 bases at J, with 15 bases in the middle. CDR3 length equals 14 residues. Looking up the rest from reference TRBV5-1 and TRBJ1-6 gives the full variable domain: KAGVTQTPRYLIKTRGQQVTLSCSPISGHRSVSWYQQTPGQGLQFLFEYFSETQRNKGNFPGRFSGRQFSNSRSEMNVSTLELGDSALYLCASSREGLRSPLHFGNGTRLTVT.

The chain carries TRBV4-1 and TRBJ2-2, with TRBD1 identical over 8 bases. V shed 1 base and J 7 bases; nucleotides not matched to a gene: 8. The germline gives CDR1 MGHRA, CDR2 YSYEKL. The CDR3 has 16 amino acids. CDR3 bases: TGCGCCAGCAGCCAAGGGTTGGGACAGGTCGGCGGGGAGCTGTTTTTT. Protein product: CASSQGLGQVGGELFF.

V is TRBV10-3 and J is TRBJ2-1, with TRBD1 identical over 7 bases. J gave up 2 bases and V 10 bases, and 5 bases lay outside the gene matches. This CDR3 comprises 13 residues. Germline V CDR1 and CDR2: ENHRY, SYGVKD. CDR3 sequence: CASNRGAYNEQFF. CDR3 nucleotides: TGTGCCAGCAACAGGGGCGCCTACAATGAGCAGTTCTTC.

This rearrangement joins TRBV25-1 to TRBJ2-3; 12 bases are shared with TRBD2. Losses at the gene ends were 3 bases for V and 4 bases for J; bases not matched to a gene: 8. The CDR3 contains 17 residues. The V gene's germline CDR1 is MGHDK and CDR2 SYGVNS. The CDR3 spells CASSDKTSGRWADTQYF. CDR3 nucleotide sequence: TGTGCCAGCAGTGACAAGACTAGCGGGAGATGGGCAGATACGCAGTATTTT.

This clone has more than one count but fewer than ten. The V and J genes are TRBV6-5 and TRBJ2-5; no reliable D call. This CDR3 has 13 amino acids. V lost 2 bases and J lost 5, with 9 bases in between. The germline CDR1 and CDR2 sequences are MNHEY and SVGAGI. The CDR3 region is CASSYRQEETQYF. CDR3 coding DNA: TGTGCCAGCAGTTACAGGCAGGAGGAGACCCAGTACTTC.

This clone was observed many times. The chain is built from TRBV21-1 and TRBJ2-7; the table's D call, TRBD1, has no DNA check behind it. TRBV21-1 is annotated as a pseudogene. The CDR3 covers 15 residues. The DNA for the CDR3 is TGTGCCAGGACTCACGGGACAGGGTACTCCTACGAGCAGTACGTC. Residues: CARTHGTGYSYEQYV.

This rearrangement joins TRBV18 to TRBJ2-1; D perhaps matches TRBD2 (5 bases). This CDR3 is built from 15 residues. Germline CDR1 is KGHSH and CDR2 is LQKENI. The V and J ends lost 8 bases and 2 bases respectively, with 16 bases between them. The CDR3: CASALNSVAYNEQFF. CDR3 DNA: TGTGCCAGCGCCCTTAATAGCGTTGCCTACAATGAGCAGTTCTTC.

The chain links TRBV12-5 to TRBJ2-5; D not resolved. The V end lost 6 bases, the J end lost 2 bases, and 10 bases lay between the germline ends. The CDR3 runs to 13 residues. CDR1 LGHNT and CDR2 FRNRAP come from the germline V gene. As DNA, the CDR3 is TGTGCTAGTGGGAAAGGGCAGCAAGAGACCCAGTACTTC. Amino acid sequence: CASGKGQQETQYF.

In nucleotides, the CDR3 is TGTGCCACCAGCAGAGATATGGGTTTAGGGACAGATACGCAGTATTTT. It specifies CATSRDMGLGTDTQYF. This rearrangement joins TRBV15 to TRBJ2-3, with unresolved D. Per germline, CDR1 LNHNV and CDR2 YYDKDF (reference sequence). The V end was cut by 0 bases, the J end by 3 bases, with 13 bases between. This CDR3 is 16 amino acids long.

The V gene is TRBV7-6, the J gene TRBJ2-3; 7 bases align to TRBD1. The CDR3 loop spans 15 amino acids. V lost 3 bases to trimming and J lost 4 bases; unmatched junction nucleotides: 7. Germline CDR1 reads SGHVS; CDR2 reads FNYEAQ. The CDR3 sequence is CASSLDRMVPDTQYF. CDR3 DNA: TGTGCCAGCAGCTTGGACAGGATGGTCCCAGATACGCAGTATTTT.

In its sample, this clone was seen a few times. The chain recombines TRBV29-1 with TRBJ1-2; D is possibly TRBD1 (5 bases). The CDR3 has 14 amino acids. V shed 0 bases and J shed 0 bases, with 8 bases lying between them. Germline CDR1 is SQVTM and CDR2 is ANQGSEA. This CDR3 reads CSVEDEGTNYGYTF. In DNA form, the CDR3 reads TGCAGCGTTGAAGATGAGGGGACTAACTATGGCTACACCTTC.

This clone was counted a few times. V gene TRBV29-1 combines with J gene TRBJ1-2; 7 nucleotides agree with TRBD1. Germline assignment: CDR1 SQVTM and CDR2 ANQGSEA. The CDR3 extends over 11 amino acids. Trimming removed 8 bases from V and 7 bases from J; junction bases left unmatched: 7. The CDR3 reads CSYRGLIGYTF. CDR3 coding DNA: TGCAGCTATAGGGGGCTGATTGGCTACACCTTC.

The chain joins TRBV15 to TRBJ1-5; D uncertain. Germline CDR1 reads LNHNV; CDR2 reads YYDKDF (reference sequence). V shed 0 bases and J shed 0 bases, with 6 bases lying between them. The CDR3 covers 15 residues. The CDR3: CATSREVYSNQPQHF. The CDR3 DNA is TGTGCCACCAGCAGAGAGGTATATAGCAATCAGCCCCAGCATTTT.

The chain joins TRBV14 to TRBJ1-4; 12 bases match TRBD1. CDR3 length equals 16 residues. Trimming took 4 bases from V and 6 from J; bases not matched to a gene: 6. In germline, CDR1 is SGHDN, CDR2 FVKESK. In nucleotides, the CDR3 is TGTGCCAGCAGCCGGGACAGGGGGCAGGTTTATGAAAAACTGTTTTTT. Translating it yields CASSRDRGQVYEKLFF.

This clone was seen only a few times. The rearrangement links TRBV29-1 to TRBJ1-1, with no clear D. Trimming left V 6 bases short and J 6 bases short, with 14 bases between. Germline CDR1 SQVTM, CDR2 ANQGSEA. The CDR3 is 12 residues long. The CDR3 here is CSVLPSGSEAFF. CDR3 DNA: TGCAGCGTACTCCCCAGTGGCTCTGAAGCTTTCTTT.

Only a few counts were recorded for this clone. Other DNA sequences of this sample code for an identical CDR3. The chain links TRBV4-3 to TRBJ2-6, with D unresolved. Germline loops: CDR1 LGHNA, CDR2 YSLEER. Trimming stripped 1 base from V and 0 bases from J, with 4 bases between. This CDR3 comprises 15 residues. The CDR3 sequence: CASSQGNSGANVLTF. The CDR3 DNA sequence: TGCGCCAGCAGCCAAGGCAACTCTGGGGCCAACGTCCTGACTTTC.

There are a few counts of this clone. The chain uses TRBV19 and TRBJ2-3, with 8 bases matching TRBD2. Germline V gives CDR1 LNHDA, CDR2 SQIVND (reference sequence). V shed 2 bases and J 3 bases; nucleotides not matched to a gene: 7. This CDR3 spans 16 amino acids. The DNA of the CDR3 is TGTGCCAGTAGTATACGCGGGACTAGAATTACAGATACGCAGTATTTT. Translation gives CASSIRGTRITDTQYF.

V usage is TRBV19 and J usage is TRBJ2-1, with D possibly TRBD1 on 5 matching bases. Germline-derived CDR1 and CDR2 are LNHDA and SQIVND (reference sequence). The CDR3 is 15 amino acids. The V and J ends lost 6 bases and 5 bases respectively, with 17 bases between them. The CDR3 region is CASSQTQGLNNEQFF. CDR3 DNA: TGTGCCAGTAGCCAGACCCAGGGTCTTAACAATGAGCAGTTCTTC.

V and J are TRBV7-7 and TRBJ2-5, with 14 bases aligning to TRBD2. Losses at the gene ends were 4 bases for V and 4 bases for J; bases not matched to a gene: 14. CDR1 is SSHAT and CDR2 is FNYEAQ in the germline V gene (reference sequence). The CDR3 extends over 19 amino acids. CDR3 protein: CASSSPGLAGVGFLETQYF. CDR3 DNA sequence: TGTGCCAGCAGCTCACCGGGACTAGCGGGAGTGGGATTCCTAGAGACCCAGTACTTC.

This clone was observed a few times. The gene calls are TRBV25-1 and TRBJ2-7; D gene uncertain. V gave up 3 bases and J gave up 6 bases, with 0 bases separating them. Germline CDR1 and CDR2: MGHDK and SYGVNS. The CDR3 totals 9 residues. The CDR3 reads CASSDEQYV. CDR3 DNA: TGTGCCAGCAGTGACGAGCAGTACGTC.

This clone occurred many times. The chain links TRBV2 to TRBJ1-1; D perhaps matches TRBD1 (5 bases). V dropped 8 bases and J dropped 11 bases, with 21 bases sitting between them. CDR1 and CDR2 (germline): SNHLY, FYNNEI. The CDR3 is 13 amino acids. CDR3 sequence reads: CASGHGGLVTAFF. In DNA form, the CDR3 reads TGTGCCAGCGGCCATGGGGGTCTTGTCACGGCTTTCTTT.

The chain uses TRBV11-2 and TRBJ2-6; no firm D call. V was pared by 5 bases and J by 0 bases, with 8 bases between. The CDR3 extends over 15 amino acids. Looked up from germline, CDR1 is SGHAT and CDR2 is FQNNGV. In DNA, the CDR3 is TGTGCCAGCAGCCGATCCTTCTCTGGGGCCAACGTCCTGACTTTC. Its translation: CASSRSFSGANVLTF.

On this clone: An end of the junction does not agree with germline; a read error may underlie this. The CDR3 loop reads CASSSASTGSHF. Written as DNA, the CDR3 is TGTGCCAGCAGCTCAGCGTCGACAGGGTCGCACTTC. V is TRBV7-9 and J is TRBJ2-4, with TRBD1 matching over 7 bases. Germline CDR1 and CDR2: SEHNR and FQNEAQ (reference sequence). The CDR3 is 12 residues long.

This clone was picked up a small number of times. The CDR3 reads CASMRADSSYNEQFF. In DNA, the CDR3 is TGTGCCAGCATGAGGGCGGATAGCTCCTACAATGAGCAGTTCTTC. The chain couples TRBV25-1 to TRBJ2-1, with a weak D call TRBD2 (5 bases). Trimming took 7 bases from V and 0 from J, leaving 13 bases between them. Germline V lookup: CDR1 MGHDK, CDR2 SYGVNS. The CDR3 sequence is 15 residues long.

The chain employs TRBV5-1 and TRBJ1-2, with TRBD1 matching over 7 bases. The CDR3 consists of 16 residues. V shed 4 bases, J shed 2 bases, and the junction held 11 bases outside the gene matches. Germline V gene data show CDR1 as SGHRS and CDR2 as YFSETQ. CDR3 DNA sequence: TGCGCCAGCAGCCTGACTCCCTTGACAGGGAACTATGGCTACACCTTC. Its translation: CASSLTPLTGNYGYTF.

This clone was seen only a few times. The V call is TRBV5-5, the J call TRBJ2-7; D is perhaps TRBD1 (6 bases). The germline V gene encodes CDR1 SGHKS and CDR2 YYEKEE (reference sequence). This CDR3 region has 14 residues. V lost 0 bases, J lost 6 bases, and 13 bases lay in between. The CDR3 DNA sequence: TGTGCCAGCAGCTTGGCAGGGGTCCTGACCGAGCAGTACTTC. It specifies CASSLAGVLTEQYF.

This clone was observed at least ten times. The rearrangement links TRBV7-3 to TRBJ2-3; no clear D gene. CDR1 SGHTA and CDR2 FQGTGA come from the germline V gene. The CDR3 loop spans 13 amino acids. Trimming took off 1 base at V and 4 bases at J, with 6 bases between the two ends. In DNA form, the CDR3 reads TGTGCCAGCAGCTTAAATGCCCCAGATACGCAGTATTTT. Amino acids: CASSLNAPDTQYF.

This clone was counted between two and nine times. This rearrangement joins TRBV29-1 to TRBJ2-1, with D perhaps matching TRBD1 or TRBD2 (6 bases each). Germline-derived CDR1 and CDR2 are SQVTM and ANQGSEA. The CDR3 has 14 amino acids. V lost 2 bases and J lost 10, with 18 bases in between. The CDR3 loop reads CSVESGGLGHEQFF. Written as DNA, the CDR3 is TGCAGCGTTGAAAGTGGGGGGCTTGGACACGAGCAGTTCTTC.